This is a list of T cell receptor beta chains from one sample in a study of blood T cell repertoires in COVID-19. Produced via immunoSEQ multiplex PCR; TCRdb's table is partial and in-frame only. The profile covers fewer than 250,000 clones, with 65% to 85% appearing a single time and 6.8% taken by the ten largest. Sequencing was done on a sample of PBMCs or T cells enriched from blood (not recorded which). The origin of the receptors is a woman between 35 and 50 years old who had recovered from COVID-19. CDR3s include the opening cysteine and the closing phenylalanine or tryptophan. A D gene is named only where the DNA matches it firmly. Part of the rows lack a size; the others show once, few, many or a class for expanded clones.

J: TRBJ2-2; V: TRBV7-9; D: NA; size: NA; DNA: TGTGCCAGCAGCTTTTCAAGAGTGAACACCGGGGAGCTGTTTTTT; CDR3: CASSFSRVNTGELFF
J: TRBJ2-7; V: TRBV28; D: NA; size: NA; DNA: TGTGCCAGCAGTACAACAGGGCTCGAGCAGTACTTC; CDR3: CASSTTGLEQYF
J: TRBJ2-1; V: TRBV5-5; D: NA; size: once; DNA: TGTGCCAGCAGCTTTGGGGGCGAACTCAATGAGCAGTTCTTC; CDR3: CASSFGGELNEQFF
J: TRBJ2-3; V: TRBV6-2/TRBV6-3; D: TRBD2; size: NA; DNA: TGTGCCAGCAGTCCGGGGGGGGCAGGCACAGATACGCAGTATTTT; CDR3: CASSPGGAGTDTQYF
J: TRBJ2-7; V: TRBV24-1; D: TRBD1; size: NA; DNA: TGTGCCACCAGTGACCCAAGACAGGGCCTCGACGAGCAGTACTTC; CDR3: CATSDPRQGLDEQYF
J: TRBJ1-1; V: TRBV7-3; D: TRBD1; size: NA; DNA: TGTGCCAGCAGAAGAGACAGGGGGGACACTGAAGCTTTCTTT; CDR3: CASRRDRGDTEAFF
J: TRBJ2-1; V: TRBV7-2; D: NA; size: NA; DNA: TGTGCCAGCAGCTTAGGAGCGAACTTTTACAATGAGCAGTTCTTC; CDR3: CASSLGANFYNEQFF
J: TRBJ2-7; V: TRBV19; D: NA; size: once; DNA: TGTGCCAGTAGTTCCCCCGGAGGGAAGAGCGTCTACGAGCAGTACTTC; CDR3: CASSSPGGKSVYEQYF
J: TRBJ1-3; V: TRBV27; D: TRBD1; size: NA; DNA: TGTGCCAGCAGCTGGGACAGAGCTGGGCCCATATATTTT; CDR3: CASSWDRAGPIYF
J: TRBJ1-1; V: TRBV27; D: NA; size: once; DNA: TGTGCCAGCAGTTTCGTTAGGAGGACTGAAGCTTTCTTT; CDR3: CASSFVRRTEAFF
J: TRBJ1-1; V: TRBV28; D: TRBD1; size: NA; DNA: TGTGCCAGCAGAATGGACAGGGTGAACACTGAAGCTTTCTTT; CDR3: CASRMDRVNTEAFF
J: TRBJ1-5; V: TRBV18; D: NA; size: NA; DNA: TGTGCCAGCTCCCCGGACAGAAATCAGCCCCAGCATTTT; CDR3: CASSPDRNQPQHF
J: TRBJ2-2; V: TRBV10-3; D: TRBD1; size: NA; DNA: TGTGCCATCAGACCCGGGACAGGGGGGAACGGGGAGCTGTTTTTT; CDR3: CAIRPGTGGNGELFF
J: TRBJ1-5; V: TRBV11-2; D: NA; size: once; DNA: TGTGCCAGCAGCCAGGACAGAAATCAGCCCCAGCATTTT; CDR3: CASSQDRNQPQHF
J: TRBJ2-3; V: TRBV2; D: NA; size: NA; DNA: TGTGCCAGCAGTCGGGACACCTACACAGATACGCAGTATTTT; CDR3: CASSRDTYTDTQYF
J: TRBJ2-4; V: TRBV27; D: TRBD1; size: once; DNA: TGTGCCAGCAGCAACAGGGGGAGAGAGTACTTC; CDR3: CASSNRGREYF
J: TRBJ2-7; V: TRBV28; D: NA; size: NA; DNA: TGTGCCAGCTTCGGGGGAGGCACCTACGAGCAGTACTTC; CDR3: CASFGGGTYEQYF
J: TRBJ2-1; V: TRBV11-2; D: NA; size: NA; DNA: TGTGCCAGCAGCTTGTTCCGGGAGAACCACAATGAGCAGTTCTTC; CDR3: CASSLFRENHNEQFF